The rows below give T cell receptor beta chains drawn from one sample of a study of cytomegalovirus exposure and HLA in healthy donors. Here immunoSEQ multiplex PCR was the method, and the copy in TCRdb shows in-frame clones only, minus some. The sample shows 150,000 to 200,000 clones, about four fifths of them seen only once. The source material was PBMCs. These receptors came from a man aged 40-49 years in good health and CMV-seropositive. The conserved cysteine and the conserved F or W are not part of the CDR3 here.

TRBV6-5	TRBJ1-1	ASRRQGRNTEAF
TRBV29-1	TRBJ1-2	SVDSPRLLGYT
TRBV7-6	TRBJ2-5	ASSLIGLGEGTQY
TRBV6-6	TRBJ1-3	ASSPRIRANTIY
TRBV7-3	TRBJ2-1	ASSLPRQGTYNEQF
TRBV30	TRBJ1-3	AWSALLGNTIY
TRBV29-1	TRBJ2-1	SSRDRGDNEQF
TRBV30	TRBJ1-3	AWSVLPSGNTIY
TRBV5-6	TRBJ2-3	ASSLGPETSTDTQY
TRBV9	TRBJ2-2	ASSATAAGELF
TRBV5-6	TRBJ1-2	ASRRDRTNYGYT
TRBV19	TRBJ1-5	ASRDPGQGLSQPQH
TRBV12-2	TRBJ2-5	ASRTQGGGNSPPAYQETQY
TRBV19	TRBJ2-2	ASRRDTNTGELF
TRBV11-2	TRBJ2-7	ASSLEPAALYEQY
TRBV27	TRBJ1-1	ASSQGAREAF
TRBV10-1	TRBJ2-1	ASSAVAGVFNEQF
TRBV29-1	TRBJ2-4	SAGQLENSQY
TRBV5-5	TRBJ2-2	ASSLYRDSDTGELF
TRBV7-2	TRBJ1-4	ASSPLIRGVGEKLF
TRBV12-2	TRBJ1-5	ASRLADLYRYGLGNQPQH
TRBV2	TRBJ2-3	ASSDRGGLADTQY
TRBV5-1	TRBJ2-7	ASSWTGTGGVFTNEQY
TRBV5-6	TRBJ2-2	ASSYGGGTGSTGELF
TRBV21-1	TRBJ2-1	ASKGREGFNEQF
TRBV5-5	TRBJ2-7	ASSPGTNYEQY
TRBV9	TRBJ1-2	ASSVDRGSYGYT
TRBV6-1	TRBJ1-5	ASSAWIGGSNQPQH
TRBV9	TRBJ2-7	ASSVAGTGTYEQY
TRBV19	TRBJ2-1	ASSTYLLGDLAGGPYNEQF
TRBV6-1	TRBJ2-5	ASSEISRQGQETQY
TRBV2	TRBJ1-2	ASSAGTLNYGYT
TRBV2	TRBJ1-1	ASSEEGTGAF
TRBV7-9	TRBJ2-5	ASMGTGDAETQY
TRBV19	TRBJ1-1	ASSTWTPHTEAF
TRBV15	TRBJ2-1	ATSRGTDFNEQF
TRBV6-5	TRBJ2-6	ASSYQISGANVLT
TRBV7-8	TRBJ1-5	ASSSGRVFNQPQH
TRBV9	TRBJ1-6	ASSVDPGQTGGNSPLH
TRBV15	TRBJ2-1	ATSMLGQGLYNEQF
TRBV7-8	TRBJ2-2	ASSLTRFTGELF
TRBV27	TRBJ1-2	ASRPNPLSGLGGSGYT
TRBV5-4	TRBJ2-1	ASQPGGAGNEQF
TRBV20-1	TRBJ2-7	SALLREEQY
TRBV5-5	TRBJ2-1	ASSLVASGSSYNEQF
TRBV7-8	TRBJ2-3	ASSLGFGGDTQY
TRBV2	TRBJ2-6	ASTIEGAGANGLT
TRBV5-1	TRBJ2-1	ASRLAGGPYNEQF
TRBV10-3	TRBJ2-7	ATEQGASEQY
TRBV5-4	TRBJ2-5	ASSLGQGRQEAQY
TRBV27	TRBJ2-5	AGSLGGRAQETQY